Listed here are 4 T cell receptor beta chains from one sample, sequenced in a study of blood T cell repertoires in COVID-19. Libraries were prepared by immunoSEQ multiplex PCR; TCRdb keeps only in-frame clonotypes and omits some of them. The repertoire holds a few hundred thousand clones, about 86% seen once, with less than 9% in the top ten. The material sequenced was peripheral blood. The source of these receptors is a woman aged 55-70 years with COVID-19, enrolled during active disease.

The CDR3 nucleotides read TGTGCCAGCAGCGGACTCCTTAACACTGAAGCTTTCTTT. Translated, it gives CASSGLLNTEAFF. The chain carries TRBV7-2 and TRBJ1-1; D unclear. In germline, CDR1 is SGHTA, CDR2 FQGNSA. The CDR3 is 13 residues long. The germline V and J ends were trimmed by 5 bases and 2 bases, with 9 bases remaining between them.

This CDR3 reads CASSPGQGFSYEQYF. As DNA, the CDR3 is TGCGCCAGCAGCCCTGGACAGGGATTCTCCTACGAGCAGTACTTC. The chain links TRBV4-1 to TRBJ2-7, with 8 bases identical to TRBD1. Trimming at V came to 4 bases and at J to 0 bases, leaving 5 bases not matched to a gene. The length of the CDR3 is 15 residues. The germline CDR1 and CDR2 sequences are MGHRA and YSYEKL.

V is TRBV9 and J is TRBJ1-2; D uncertain. CDR1 is SGDLS, CDR2 YYNGEE, per germline. V was pared by 0 bases and J by 7 bases, with 13 bases between. The CDR3 has 14 amino acids. CDR3 DNA sequence: TGTGCCAGCAGCGTAGGTAGCCCCGTGAGTGGCTACACCTTC. Protein sequence: CASSVGSPVSGYTF.

CDR3 sequence (DNA): TGTGCCAGCAGCCTAACAGGGGGGACAGGGCACTATGGCTACACCTTC. Its translation is CASSLTGGTGHYGYTF. The chain has TRBV7-9 and TRBJ1-2; TRBD1 aligns across 9 bases. CDR3 size: 16 residues. Germline V gene lookup returns CDR1 SEHNR and CDR2 FQNEAQ (reference sequence). With 5 bases clipped from V and 3 bases from J, the junction kept 10 bases outside the gene matches.